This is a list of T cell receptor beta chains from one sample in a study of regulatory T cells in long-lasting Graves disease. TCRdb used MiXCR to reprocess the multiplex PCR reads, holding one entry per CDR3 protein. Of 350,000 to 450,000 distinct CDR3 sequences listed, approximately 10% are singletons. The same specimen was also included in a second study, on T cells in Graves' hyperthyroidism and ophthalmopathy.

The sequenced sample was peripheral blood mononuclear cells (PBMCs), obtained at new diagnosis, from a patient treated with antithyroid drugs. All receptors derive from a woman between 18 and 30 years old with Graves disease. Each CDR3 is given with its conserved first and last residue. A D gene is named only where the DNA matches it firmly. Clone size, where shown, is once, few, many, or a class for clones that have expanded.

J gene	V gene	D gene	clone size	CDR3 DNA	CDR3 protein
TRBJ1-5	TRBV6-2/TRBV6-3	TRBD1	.	TGTGCCAGCACCACTCGAACAGGGGCTAATCAGCCCCAGCATTTT	CASTTRTGANQPQHF
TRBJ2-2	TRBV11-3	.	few	TGTGCCAGCAGCCCACGCGGGGCGGACGGGGAGCTGTTTTTT	CASSPRGADGELFF
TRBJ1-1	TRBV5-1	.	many	TGCGCCAGCAGCCTAGTCTCCGCGAACACTGAAGCTTTCTTT	CASSLVSANTEAFF
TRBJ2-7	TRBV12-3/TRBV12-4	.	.	TGTGCCAGCAGTACTGACCGGGATTACTCCTACGAGCAGTACTTC	CASSTDRDYSYEQYF
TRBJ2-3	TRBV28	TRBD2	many	TGTGCCAGCAGCTTATGGACTAGCGGTAGCACAGATACGCAGTATTTT	CASSLWTSGSTDTQYF
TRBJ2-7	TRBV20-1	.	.	TGCAGTGCTAGAGATCAGGGGCAGTACGAGCAGTACTTC	CSARDQGQYEQYF
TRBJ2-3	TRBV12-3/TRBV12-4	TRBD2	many	TGTGCCAGCAGGGAAACTAGCGACAGCACAGATACGCAGTATTTT	CASRETSDSTDTQYF
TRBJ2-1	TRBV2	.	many	TGTGCCAGCAGGTCCCGAGGAGGCGTCTACAATGAGCAGTTCTTC	CASRSRGGVYNEQFF
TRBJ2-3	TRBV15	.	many	TGTGCCACCACCTCCGGCAGGTCTACCACAGATACGCAGTATTTT	CATTSGRSTTDTQYF
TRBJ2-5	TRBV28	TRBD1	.	TGTGCCAGCGCCGAGGGACAGGGGGCAACAGAGACCCAGTACTTC	CASAEGQGATETQYF
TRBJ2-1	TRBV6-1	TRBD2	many	TGTGCCACCGCTCCGTGGCTAGCGGGGGGGCAGGAGCAGTTCTTC	CATAPWLAGGQEQFF
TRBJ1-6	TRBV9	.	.	TGTGCCAGCAGCGCCGCCGGGAGGTTTTCACCCCTCCACTTT	CASSAAGRFSPLHF
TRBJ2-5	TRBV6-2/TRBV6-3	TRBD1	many	TGTGCCAGCAGTTACACAAGACAGGGAATCCAGTACTTC	CASSYTRQGIQYF
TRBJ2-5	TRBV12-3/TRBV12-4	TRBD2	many	TGTGCCAGCAGTTCCAGGACTAGCTACGGGACTCAGTACTTC	CASSSRTSYGTQYF
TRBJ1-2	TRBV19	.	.	TGTGCCAGTAGTATCACTGGGCCCGAAGTTCTTAACTATGGCTACACCTTC	CASSITGPEVLNYGYTF
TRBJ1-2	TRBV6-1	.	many	TGTGCCAGCAGTCCACCCTTCGGCGGGGCTGGGGGCTACACCTTC	CASSPPFGGAGGYTF
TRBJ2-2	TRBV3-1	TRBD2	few	TGTGCCAGCAGCCAAGCTGGGACTAGCGGTTTCACCGGGGAGCTGTTTTTT	CASSQAGTSGFTGELFF
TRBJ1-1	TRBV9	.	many	TGTGCCAGCAGCCCCTCAGTAGACAACCTGAACACTGAAGCTTTCTTT	CASSPSVDNLNTEAFF
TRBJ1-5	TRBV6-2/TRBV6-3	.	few	TGTGCCAGCAGTGATGGGGTGGGTCAGCCCCAGCATTTT	CASSDGVGQPQHF
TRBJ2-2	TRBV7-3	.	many	TGTGCCAGCAGCTTAGTAGGGGCTATTTCTCGGCATTCGAACACCGGGGAGCTGTTTTTT	CASSLVGAISRHSNTGELFF
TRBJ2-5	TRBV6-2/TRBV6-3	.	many	TGTGCCAGCAGTTCCATCGTCGAGCCCCAGTACTTC	CASSSIVEPQYF
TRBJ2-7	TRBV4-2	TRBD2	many	TGTGCCAGCAGCCAACCGACTAGCGGGCCTTACCTCTACGAGCAGTACTTC	CASSQPTSGPYLYEQYF
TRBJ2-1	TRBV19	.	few	TGTGCCAGTAGTGTAACGGCCACGAGGAATGAGCAGTTCTTC	CASSVTATRNEQFF
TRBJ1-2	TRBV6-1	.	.	TGTGCCACTCGCGGCCAACTGACGGGCTACACCTTC	CATRGQLTGYTF
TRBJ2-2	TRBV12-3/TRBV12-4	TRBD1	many	TGTGCCAGCAGTTCGAGGACAGGGGGGGGAACCGGGGAGCTGTTTTTT	CASSSRTGGGTGELFF
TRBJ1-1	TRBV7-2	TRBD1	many	TGTGCCAGCAGCTTAGCGGCGACAGGGGGCTCGGGAACTGAAGCTTTCTTT	CASSLAATGGSGTEAFF
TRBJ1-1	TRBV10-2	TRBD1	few	TGCGCCAGCAGTGAGCGTAACAGGGGCCTTACTGAAGCTTTCTTT	CASSERNRGLTEAFF
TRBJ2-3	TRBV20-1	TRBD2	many	TGCAGTTCCCCGAACGGGAGGGCCCCAGATACGCAGTATTTT	CSSPNGRAPDTQYF
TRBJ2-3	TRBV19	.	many	TGTGCCAGTTCGGGGTCGTGGGGCACAGATACGCAGTATTTT	CASSGSWGTDTQYF
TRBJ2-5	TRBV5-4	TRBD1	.	TGTGCCAGCAGCTCAGAACAGGGGGCTATGGAGACCCAGTACTTC	CASSSEQGAMETQYF
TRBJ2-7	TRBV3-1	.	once	TGTGCCAGCAGCCAGACCTTTTCGGGCGAGCAGTACTTC	CASSQTFSGEQYF
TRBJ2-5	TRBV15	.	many	TGTGCCACCAGCAGGGGGGATGGGGGCGAGACCCAGTACTTC	CATSRGDGGETQYF
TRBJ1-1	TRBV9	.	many	TGTGCCAGCAGCGTAGCTGCAGAAGGGCCCACCCGGGACACTGAAGCTTTCTTT	CASSVAAEGPTRDTEAFF
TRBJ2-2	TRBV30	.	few	TGTGCCTGGAGAACTGGGCTAGCCTCCGGGGAGCTGTTTTTT	CAWRTGLASGELFF
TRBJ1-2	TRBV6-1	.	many	TGTGCCAGCAGTGGTCTATGGTATGGCTACACCTTC	CASSGLWYGYTF
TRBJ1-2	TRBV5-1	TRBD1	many	TGCGCCAGCAGCCCGTCGGGGCGCGGACAGGAAATCTATGGCTACACCTTC	CASSPSGRGQEIYGYTF
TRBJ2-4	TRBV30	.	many	TGTGCCTGGAGTGTTGATCACAACATTCAGTACTTC	CAWSVDHNIQYF
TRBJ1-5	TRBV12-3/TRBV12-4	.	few	TGTGCCAGCAGTTTAGTGGAGAGGAATCAGCCCCAGCATTTT	CASSLVERNQPQHF
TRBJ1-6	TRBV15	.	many	TGTGCCACCAGCAGAGGCGACAGGTGGAATTCACCCCTCCACTTT	CATSRGDRWNSPLHF
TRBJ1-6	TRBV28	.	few	TGTGCCAGCAGCACAGGGATTGGTAATTCACCCCTCCACTTT	CASSTGIGNSPLHF
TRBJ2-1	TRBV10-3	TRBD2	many	TGTGCCATCAGTTCGGGACTAGCGGGAGGAGGTAATGAGCAGTTCTTC	CAISSGLAGGGNEQFF
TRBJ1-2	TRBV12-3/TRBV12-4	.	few	TGTGCCAGCAGTTTCTGGCTTCGGGGCTATGGCTACACCTTC	CASSFWLRGYGYTF
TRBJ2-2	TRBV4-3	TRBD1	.	TGCGCCAGCAGCCAAGTTCCCCGGGACAGGGTGATCTGGAACACCGGGGAGCTGTTTTTT	CASSQVPRDRVIWNTGELFF
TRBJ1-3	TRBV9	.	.	TGTGCCAGCAGCGATGCAGGGTCAGGAAACACCATATATTTT	CASSDAGSGNTIYF
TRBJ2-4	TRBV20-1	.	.	TGCAGTGCTCTGACGGTCAAAAACATTCAGTACTTC	CSALTVKNIQYF
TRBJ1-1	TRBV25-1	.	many	TGTGCCACCCTCCAGTCCACTGAAGCTTTCTTT	CATLQSTEAFF
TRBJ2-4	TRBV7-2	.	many	TGTGCCAGCAGCCTGGGAAACATTCAGTACTTC	CASSLGNIQYF
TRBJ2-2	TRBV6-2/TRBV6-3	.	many	TGTGCCAGCAGTCGGTCACCGAACACCGGGGAGCTGTTTTTT	CASSRSPNTGELFF
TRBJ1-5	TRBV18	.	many	TGTGCCAGCTCACCACCTTTCTCTGGGTCTCAGCCCCAGCATTTT	CASSPPFSGSQPQHF
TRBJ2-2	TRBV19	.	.	TGTGCCAGCCACCCCCGGCGGGACAGCACCGGGGAGCTGTTTTTT	CASHPRRDSTGELFF
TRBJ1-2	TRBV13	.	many	TGTGCCAGCAGCTCACCCCGTATAGTATCCGACGCCACTAACTATGGCTACACCTTC	CASSSPRIVSDATNYGYTF
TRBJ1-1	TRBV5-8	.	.	TGTGCCAGCATGCGACAGATGAACACTGAAGCTTTCTTT	CASMRQMNTEAFF
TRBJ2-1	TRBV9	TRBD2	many	TGCGCCAGCGGGGACTCCTACAATGAGCAGTTCTTC	CASGDSYNEQFF
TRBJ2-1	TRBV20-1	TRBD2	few	TGCAGTGCTAGTGAATCTAGCGGGAAAGGGATTGAGCAGTTCTTC	CSASESSGKGIEQFF
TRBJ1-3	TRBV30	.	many	TGTGCCTATCAGGGGAGAGGCTCTGGAAACACCATATATTTT	CAYQGRGSGNTIYF